The T cell receptor beta chain described here comes from a study of prognosis after radiotherapy for stage I lung cancer. Background on the study: Non-small cell lung cancer patients at stage I were enrolled between early 2018 and January 2019. Every lung cancer patient of the non-small cell type was deemed medically inoperable. No patient received concurrent therapy with stereotactic body radiotherapy.

Multiplex PCR in two rounds served to amplify TCR beta CDR3 from genomic DNA. Amplification during the initial PCR round employed primers specific to each TRBV and TRBJ gene. TCRdb recomputed calls from the multiplex PCR reads with MiXCR, one row per CDR3 protein. The table lists approximately 30,000 distinct CDR3 sequences, around 30% of them singletons. Germline loops: CDR1 PRHDT, CDR2 FYEKMQ (reference sequence). The CDR3 sequence is 18 residues long. With 4 bases clipped from V and 2 bases from J, the junction kept 15 bases outside the gene matches. This sequence originates from a donor aged 50 or older with non-small cell lung cancer. The V gene is TRBV13, the J gene TRBJ2-7; 9 bases line up with TRBD2. The material sequenced was PBMCs, taken before or after stereotactic body radiation therapy (not recorded which). The chain's CDR3 is CASSSRSGTSLSPYEQYF. As DNA, the CDR3 is TGTGCCAGCAGCTCCAGATCCGGGACTAGCCTTAGTCCCTACGAGCAGTACTTC.